This TCR beta chain was identified in a study of T cells in Graves' hyperthyroidism and ophthalmopathy. Whole-study findings and limits: A 13 V-J signature model discriminated ophthalmopathy versus stable hyperthyroidism.

Concerning this clonotype itself: The antigen is unknown.

TCR beta CDR3 region amplification was performed from RNA transcripts. The study used the HTBI primer set for a first-round RT-PCR of the TCR CDR3. MiXCR, applied by TCRdb to the multiplex PCR reads, yields one record per CDR3 protein. The data contain around 500,000 distinct CDR3 sequences, around a fifth of them singletons. Germline lookup yields CDR1 MDHEN and CDR2 SYDVKM. This CDR3 comprises 14 residues. V lost 3 bases and J 6 bases, leaving 15 bases between the germline ends. Sequenced sample: blood. This clonotype was sampled from a woman aged 65 to 85 with Graves' ophthalmopathy. The V and J genes are TRBV28 and TRBJ2-7; D uncertain. CDR3 coding DNA: TGTGCCAGCAGTTTGGTACGCACCCCCGGCGAGCAGTACTTC. Translating it yields CASSLVRTPGEQYF.